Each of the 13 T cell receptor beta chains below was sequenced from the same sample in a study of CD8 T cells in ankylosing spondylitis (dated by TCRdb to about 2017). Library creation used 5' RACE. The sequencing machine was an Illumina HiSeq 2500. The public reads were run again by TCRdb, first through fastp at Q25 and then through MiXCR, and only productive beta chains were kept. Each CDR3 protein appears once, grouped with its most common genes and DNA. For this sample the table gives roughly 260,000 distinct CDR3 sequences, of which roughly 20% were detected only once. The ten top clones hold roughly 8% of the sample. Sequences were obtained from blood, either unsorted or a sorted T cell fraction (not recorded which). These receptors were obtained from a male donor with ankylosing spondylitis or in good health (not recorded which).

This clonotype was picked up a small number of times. The chain's CDR3 is CASSPGSGTGSGYTF. The DNA of the CDR3 is TGCGCCAGCAGCCCGGGCTCCGGGACAGGATCTGGCTACACCTTC. The rearrangement joins TRBV5-1 to TRBJ1-2; 8 bases align to TRBD1. The CDR3 consists of 15 residues. Germline V gene sequence: CDR1 SGHRS, CDR2 YFSETQ. After removal of 4 bases from V and 7 bases from J, the junction contained 12 bases not matched to a gene.

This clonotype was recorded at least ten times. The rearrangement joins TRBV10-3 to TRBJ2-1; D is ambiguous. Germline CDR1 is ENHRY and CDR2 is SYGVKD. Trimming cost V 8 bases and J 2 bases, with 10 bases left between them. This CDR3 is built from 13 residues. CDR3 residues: CAILAPTYNEQFF. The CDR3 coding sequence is TGTGCCATCTTAGCCCCCACCTACAATGAGCAGTTCTTC.

The CDR3 nucleotides read TGTGCCAGCAGTTATGGACAGGGACCATACACAGATACGCAGTATTTT. Its protein product is CASSYGQGPYTDTQYF. This chain joins TRBV6-5 and TRBJ2-3; the match to TRBD1 covers 8 bases. Germline V gives CDR1 MNHEY, CDR2 SVGAGI. Trimming removed 3 bases from V and 2 bases from J; junction bases left unmatched: 7. The CDR3 has 16 amino acids.

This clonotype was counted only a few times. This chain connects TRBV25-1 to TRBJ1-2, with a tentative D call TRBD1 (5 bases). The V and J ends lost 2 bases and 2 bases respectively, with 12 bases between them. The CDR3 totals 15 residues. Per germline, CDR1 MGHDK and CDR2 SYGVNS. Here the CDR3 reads CASSEEGLGNYGYTF. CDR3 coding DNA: TGTGCCAGCAGTGAAGAGGGGCTGGGAAACTATGGCTACACCTTC.

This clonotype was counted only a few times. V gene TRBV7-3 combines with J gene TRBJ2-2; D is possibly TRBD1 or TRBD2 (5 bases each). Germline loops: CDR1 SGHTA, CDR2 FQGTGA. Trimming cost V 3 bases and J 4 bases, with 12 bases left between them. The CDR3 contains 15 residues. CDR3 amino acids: CASSFPGTTTGELFF. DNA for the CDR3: TGTGCCAGCAGCTTCCCGGGGACCACCACCGGGGAGCTGTTTTTT.

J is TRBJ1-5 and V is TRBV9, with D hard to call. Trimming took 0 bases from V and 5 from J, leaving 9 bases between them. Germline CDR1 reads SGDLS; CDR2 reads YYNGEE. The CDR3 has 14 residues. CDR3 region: CASSVGASDQPQHF. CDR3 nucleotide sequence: TGTGCCAGCAGCGTAGGGGCGTCCGATCAGCCCCAGCATTTT.

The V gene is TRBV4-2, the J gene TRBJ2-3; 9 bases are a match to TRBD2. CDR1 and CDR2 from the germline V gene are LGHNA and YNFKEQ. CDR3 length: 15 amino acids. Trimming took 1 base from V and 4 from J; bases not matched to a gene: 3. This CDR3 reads CASSQGTSVADTQYF. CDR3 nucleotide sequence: TGTGCCAGCAGCCAAGGGACTAGCGTTGCAGATACGCAGTATTTT.

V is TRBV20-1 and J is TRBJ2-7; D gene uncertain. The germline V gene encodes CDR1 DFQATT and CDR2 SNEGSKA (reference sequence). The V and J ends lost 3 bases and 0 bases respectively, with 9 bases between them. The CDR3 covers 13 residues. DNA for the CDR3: TGCAGTGCTAGGTACGCTAGCTCCTACGAGCAGTACGTC. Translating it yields CSARYASSYEQYV.

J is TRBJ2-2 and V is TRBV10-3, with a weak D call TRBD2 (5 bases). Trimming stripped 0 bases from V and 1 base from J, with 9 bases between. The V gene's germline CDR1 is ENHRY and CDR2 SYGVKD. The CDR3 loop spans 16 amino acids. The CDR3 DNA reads TGTGCCATCAGTGAGTCGCAGGCGGGGAACACCGGGGAGCTGTTTTTT. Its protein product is CAISESQAGNTGELFF.

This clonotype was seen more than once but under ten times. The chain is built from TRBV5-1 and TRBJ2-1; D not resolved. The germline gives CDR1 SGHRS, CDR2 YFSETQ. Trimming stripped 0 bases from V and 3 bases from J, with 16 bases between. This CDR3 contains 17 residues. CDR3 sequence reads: CASSLGLSPNSYNEQFF. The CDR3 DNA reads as TGCGCCAGCAGCTTGGGGCTATCACCGAATAGCTACAATGAGCAGTTCTTC.

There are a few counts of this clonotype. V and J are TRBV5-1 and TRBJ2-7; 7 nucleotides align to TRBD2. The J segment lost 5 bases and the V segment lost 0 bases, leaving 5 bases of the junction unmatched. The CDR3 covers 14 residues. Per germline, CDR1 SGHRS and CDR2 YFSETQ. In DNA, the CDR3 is TGCGCCAGCAGCTTGGGGGGGGGTGCAAACGAGCAGTACGTC. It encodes CASSLGGGANEQYV.

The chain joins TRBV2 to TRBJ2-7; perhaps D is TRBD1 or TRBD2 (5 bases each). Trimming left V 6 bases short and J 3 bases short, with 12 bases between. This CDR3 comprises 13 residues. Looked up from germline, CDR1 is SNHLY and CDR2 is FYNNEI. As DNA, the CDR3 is TGTGCCAGCAGGTGGGACCTACTCTACGAGCAGTACGTC. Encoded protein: CASRWDLLYEQYV.

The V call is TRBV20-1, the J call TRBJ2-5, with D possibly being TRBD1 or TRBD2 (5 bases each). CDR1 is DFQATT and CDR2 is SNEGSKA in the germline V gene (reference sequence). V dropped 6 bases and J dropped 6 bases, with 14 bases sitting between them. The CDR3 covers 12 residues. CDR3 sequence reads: CSASGRGKTQYF. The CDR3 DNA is TGCAGTGCCTCTGGACGGGGCAAGACCCAGTACTTC.